This section outlines one T cell receptor (beta chain) sequence together with its context. Its target is unknown. This record belongs to a study of T-cell memory formation after mild COVID-19. General study points: For second-wave clones that peaked at day 37, SARS-CoV-2 specificity went unverified. Clones which contracted sat mainly in CM and EM if CD4+, and in EMRA if CD8+.

With 6 bases clipped from V and 1 base from J, the junction kept 7 bases outside the gene matches. The CDR3 has 17 residues. Germline lookup yields CDR1 KGHSH and CDR2 LQKENI. TCRdb ran MiXCR on the 5' RACE reads and lists one entry per CDR3 protein. The sample has about 350,000 distinct CDR3 sequences, approximately 13% seen once. The receptor was isolated from a man between 18 and 35 years old who had mild COVID-19 (a few samples of this study predate the infection). Cell type and time point are not known. The gene calls are TRBV18 and TRBJ2-5, with TRBD2 matching 14 bases. The sample comprised PBMCs or a T cell subset sorted from them (not recorded which). The CDR3 is CASSGLAGDYSQETQYF. CDR3 nucleotides: TGTGCCAGCTCGGGACTAGCGGGGGATTATTCCCAAGAGACCCAGTACTTC.